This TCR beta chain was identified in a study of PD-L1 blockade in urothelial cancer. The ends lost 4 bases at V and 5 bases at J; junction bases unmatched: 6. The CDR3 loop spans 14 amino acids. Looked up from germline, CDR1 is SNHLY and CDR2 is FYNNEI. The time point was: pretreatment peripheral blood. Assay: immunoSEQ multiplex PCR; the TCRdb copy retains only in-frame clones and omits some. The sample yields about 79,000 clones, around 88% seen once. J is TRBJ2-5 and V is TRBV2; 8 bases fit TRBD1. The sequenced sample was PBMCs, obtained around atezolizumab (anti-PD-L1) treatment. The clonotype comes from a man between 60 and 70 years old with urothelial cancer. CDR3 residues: CASSGTGKVETQYF. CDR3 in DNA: TGTGCCAGCAGTGGGACAGGGAAAGTGGAGACCCAGTACTTC.